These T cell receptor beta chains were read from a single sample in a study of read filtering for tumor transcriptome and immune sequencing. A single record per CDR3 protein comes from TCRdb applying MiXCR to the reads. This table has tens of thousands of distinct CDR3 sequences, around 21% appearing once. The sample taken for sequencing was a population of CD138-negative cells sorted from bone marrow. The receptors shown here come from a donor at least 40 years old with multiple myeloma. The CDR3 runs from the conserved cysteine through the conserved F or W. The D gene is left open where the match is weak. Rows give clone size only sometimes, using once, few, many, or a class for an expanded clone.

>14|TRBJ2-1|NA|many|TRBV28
CASSDGTRYNEQFF
TGTGCCAGCAGCGACGGGACGCGATACAATGAGCAGTTCTTC
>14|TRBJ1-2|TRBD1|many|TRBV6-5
CASRKGADNYGYTF
TGTGCCAGCAGGAAGGGGGCGGATAACTATGGCTACACCTTC
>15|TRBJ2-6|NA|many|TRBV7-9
CASSLVNSGANVLTF
TGTGCCAGCAGCTTAGTTAACTCTGGGGCCAACGTCCTGACTTTC
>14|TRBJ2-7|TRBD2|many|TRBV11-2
CASSLGLAGAEQYF
TGTGCCAGCAGCTTGGGACTAGCGGGAGCCGAGCAGTACTTC
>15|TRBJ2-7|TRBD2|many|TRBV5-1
CASSLGLAPLYEQYF
TGCGCCAGCAGCTTAGGACTAGCGCCACTCTACGAGCAGTACTTC
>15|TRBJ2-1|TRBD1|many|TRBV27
CASSPTTGSYNEQFF
TGTGCCAGCAGTCCGACGACAGGGTCCTACAATGAGCAGTTCTTC
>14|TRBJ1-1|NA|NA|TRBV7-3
CASSQGPLGTEAFF
TGTGCCAGCAGCCAGGGCCCCCTGGGGACTGAAGCTTTCTTT
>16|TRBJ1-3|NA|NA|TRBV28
CASGANSLSSGNTIYF
TGTGCCAGCGGAGCAAACAGCCTTAGCTCTGGAAACACCATATATTTT
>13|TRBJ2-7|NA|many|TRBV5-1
CASSFSGVLEQYF
TGCGCCAGCAGCTTTTCCGGGGTACTCGAGCAGTACTTC
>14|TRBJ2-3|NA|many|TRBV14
CASSHAGIPDTQYF
TGTGCCAGCAGCCATGCAGGGATCCCAGATACGCAGTATTTT
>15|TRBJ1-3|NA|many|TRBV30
CAWSVGQAPGNTIYF
TGTGCCTGGAGTGTTGGACAAGCCCCTGGAAACACCATATATTTT
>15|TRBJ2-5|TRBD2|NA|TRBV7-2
CASSLGGSGQETQYF
TGTGCCAGCAGCTTAGGCGGGAGTGGACAAGAGACCCAGTACTTC
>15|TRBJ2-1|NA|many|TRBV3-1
CASSQDILLNNEQFF
TGTGCCAGCAGCCAAGATATCCTACTCAACAATGAGCAGTTCTTC
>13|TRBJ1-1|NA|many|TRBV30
CAWSVNGNTEAFF
TGTGCCTGGAGTGTAAATGGGAACACTGAAGCTTTCTTT
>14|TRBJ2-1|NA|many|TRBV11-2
CASSTIQGYNEQFF
TGTGCCAGCAGCACAATACAGGGATACAATGAGCAGTTCTTC
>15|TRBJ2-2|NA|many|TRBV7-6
CASSLSTVNTGELFF
TGTGCCAGCAGTCTCTCGACAGTAAACACCGGGGAGCTGTTTTTT
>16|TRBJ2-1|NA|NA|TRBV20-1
CSASSRVRGGHNEQFF
TGCAGTGCTTCGTCTAGGGTTAGAGGGGGGCACAACGAGCAGTTCTTC
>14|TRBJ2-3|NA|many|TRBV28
CASTTTRVADTQYF
TGTGCCAGCACCACCACTAGAGTCGCAGATACGCAGTATTTT
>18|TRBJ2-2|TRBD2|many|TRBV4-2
CASSLGRLAGVGTGELFF
TGTGCCAGCAGCCTAGGTAGACTAGCGGGAGTAGGCACCGGGGAGCTGTTTTTT
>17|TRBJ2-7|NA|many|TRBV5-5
CASSLAGLRDASYEQYF
TGTGCCAGCAGCTTGGCCGGGTTGAGGGACGCCTCCTACGAGCAGTACTTC
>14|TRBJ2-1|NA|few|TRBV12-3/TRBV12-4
CARSQRRSYNEQFF
TGTGCTCGCAGTCAGCGTAGGTCCTACAATGAGCAGTTCTTC
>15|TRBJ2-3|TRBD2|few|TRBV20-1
CSARGGGTSANTQYF
TGCAGTGCTAGAGGGGGAGGGACTAGCGCCAATACGCAGTATTTT
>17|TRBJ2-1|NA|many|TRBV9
CASSVDGAASSYNEQFF
TGTGCCAGCAGCGTCGACGGAGCGGCTAGCTCCTACAATGAGCAGTTCTTC
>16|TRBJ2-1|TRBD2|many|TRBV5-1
CASSLLPGLAANEQFF
TGCGCCAGCAGCTTGCTGCCAGGACTAGCCGCCAATGAGCAGTTCTTC
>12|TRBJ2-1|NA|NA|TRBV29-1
CSVPARGVEQFF
TGCAGCGTTCCGGCCAGGGGCGTTGAGCAGTTCTTC
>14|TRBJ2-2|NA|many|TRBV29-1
CSVRQVTNTGELFF
TGCAGCGTCCGACAGGTTACGAACACCGGGGAGCTGTTTTTT
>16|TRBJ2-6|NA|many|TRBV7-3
CATAPDIGSGANVLTF
TGTGCCACCGCCCCGGACATTGGCTCTGGGGCCAACGTCCTGACTTTC
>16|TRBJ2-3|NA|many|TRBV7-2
CASSQRRAEGPDTQYF
TGTGCCAGCAGCCAACGCCGGGCAGAGGGGCCAGATACGCAGTATTTT
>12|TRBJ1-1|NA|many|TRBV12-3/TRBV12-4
CASSTAYTEAFF
TGTGCCAGCTCAACAGCTTACACTGAAGCTTTCTTT
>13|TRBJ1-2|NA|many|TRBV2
CASSEGRHYGYTF
TGTGCCAGCAGTGAGGGCAGACACTATGGCTACACCTTC
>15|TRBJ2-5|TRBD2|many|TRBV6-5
CASSFLAGGTETQYF
TGTGCCAGCAGTTTTCTAGCGGGAGGAACAGAGACCCAGTACTTC
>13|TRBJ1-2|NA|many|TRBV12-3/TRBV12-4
CASSLNTADGYTF
TGTGCCAGCAGTTTGAATACAGCGGATGGCTACACCTTC
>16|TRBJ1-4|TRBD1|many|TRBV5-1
CASRIQPGQQNEKLFF
TGCGCCAGCAGAATTCAACCGGGACAGCAAAATGAAAAACTGTTTTTT
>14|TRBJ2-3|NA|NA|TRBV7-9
CASNKGSGTDTQYF
TGTGCCAGCAACAAGGGGTCGGGCACAGATACGCAGTATTTT
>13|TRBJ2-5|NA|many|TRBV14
CASSRQYQETQYF
TGTGCCAGCAGCAGACAGTACCAAGAGACCCAGTACTTC
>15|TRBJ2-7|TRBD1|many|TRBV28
CASSPPGQVSYEQYF
TGTGCCAGCAGCCCCCCGGGACAGGTCTCCTACGAGCAGTACTTC
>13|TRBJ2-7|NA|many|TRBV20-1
CSAPGVLGYEQYF
TGCAGTGCTCCGGGAGTATTAGGCTACGAGCAGTACTTC
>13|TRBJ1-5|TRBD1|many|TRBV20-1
CSARGTGNQPQHF
TGCAGTGCTAGAGGGACAGGAAATCAGCCCCAGCATTTT
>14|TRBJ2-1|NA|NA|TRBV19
CASSAGHNGNEQFF
TGTGCCAGTAGTGCGGGACATAATGGGAATGAGCAGTTCTTC
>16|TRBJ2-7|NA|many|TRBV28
CASSSLGWGRNYEQYF
TGTGCCAGCAGTTCCCTCGGGTGGGGCAGGAACTACGAGCAGTACTTC
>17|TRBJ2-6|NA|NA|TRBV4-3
CASCQSNSGTGANVLTF
TGCGCCAGCTGCCAATCAAATTCGGGAACTGGGGCCAACGTCCTGACTTTC
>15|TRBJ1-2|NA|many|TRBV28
CASSLGGGVAHGYTF
TGTGCCAGCAGTTTAGGGGGGGGAGTCGCACATGGCTACACCTTC
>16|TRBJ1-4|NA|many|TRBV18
CASSPLEGGTNEKLFF
TGTGCCAGCTCACCCCTCGAAGGGGGAACTAATGAAAAACTGTTTTTT
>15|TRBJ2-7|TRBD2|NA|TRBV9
CASSPSSGSPYEQYF
TGTGCCAGCAGCCCCTCGAGCGGGAGCCCCTACGAGCAGTACTTC
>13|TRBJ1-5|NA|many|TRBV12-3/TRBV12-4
CASKGQPNQPQHF
TGTGCCAGCAAAGGACAGCCAAATCAGCCCCAGCATTTT
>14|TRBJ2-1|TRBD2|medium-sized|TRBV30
CAWSGVREIDEQFF
TGTGCCTGGAGTGGAGTGCGGGAGATCGATGAGCAGTTCTTC
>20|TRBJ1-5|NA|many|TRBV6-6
CASSYSVGGFLLVGNQPQHF
TGTGCCAGCAGTTACTCGGTGGGAGGGTTCCTTTTGGTAGGCAATCAGCCCCAGCATTTT
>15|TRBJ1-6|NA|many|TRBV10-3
CAISESRQGNSPLHF
TGTGCCATCAGTGAGTCGAGGCAGGGAAATTCACCCCTCCACTTT
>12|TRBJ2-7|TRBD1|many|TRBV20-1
CSVRGLSYEQYF
TGCAGTGTCAGGGGGCTATCCTACGAGCAGTACTTC
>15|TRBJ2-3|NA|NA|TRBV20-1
CSAGRWGPDADTQYF
TGCAGTGCTGGAAGGTGGGGACCCGACGCAGATACGCAGTATTTT
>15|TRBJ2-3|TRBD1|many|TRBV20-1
CSARSGTGGPDTQYF
TGCAGTGCTAGATCCGGGACAGGGGGCCCAGATACGCAGTATTTT
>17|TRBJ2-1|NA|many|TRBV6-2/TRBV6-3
CASSSPLTRSSYNEQFF
TGTGCCAGCAGTTCCCCGCTGACTAGGAGCTCCTACAATGAGCAGTTCTTC